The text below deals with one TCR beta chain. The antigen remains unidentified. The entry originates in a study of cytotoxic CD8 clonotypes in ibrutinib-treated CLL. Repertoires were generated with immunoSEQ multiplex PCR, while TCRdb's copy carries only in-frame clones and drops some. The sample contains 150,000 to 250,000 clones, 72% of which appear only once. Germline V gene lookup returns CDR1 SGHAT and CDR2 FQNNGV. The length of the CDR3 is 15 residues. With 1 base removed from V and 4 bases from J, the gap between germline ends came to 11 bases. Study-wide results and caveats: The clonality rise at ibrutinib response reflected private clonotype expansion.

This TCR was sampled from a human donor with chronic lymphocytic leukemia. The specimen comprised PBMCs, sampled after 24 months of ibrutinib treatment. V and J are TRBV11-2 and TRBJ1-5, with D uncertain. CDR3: CASSLGLAGNQPQHF. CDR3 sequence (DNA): TGTGCCAGCAGCTTAGGGTTGGCAGGAAATCAGCCCCAGCATTTT.